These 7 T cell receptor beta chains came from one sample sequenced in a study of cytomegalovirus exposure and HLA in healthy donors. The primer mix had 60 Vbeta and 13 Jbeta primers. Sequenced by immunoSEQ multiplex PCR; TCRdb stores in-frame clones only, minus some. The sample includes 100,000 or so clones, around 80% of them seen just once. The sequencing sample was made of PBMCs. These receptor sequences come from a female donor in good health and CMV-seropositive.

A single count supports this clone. DNA of the CDR3: TGTGCCAGCAGTAGGACAGTTTCTGGAAACACCATATATTTT. As protein: CASSRTVSGNTIYF. The chain carries TRBV9 and TRBJ1-3; perhaps TRBD1 as D (6 bases). The CDR3 is 14 residues long. The germline V gene has CDR1 SGDLS and CDR2 YYNGEE. Trimming left V 5 bases short and J 1 base short, with 10 bases between.

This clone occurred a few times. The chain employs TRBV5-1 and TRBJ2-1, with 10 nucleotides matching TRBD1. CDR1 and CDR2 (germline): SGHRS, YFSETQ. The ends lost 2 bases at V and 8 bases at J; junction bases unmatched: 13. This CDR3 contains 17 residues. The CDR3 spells CASSFTYPGTGEYEQFF. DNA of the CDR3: TGCGCCAGCAGCTTCACCTATCCCGGGACAGGGGAGTATGAGCAGTTCTTC. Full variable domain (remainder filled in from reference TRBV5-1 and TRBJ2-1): KAGVTQTPRYLIKTRGQQVTLSCSPISGHRSVSWYQQTPGQGLQFLFEYFSETQRNKGNFPGRFSGRQFSNSRSEMNVSTLELGDSALYLCASSFTYPGTGEYEQFFGPGTRLTVL.

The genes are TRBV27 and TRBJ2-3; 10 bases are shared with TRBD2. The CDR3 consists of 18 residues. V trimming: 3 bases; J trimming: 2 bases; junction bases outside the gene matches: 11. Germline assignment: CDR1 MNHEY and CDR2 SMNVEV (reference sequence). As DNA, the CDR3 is TGTGCCAGCAGTTTTTCCGCGACTAGCGGGTCGGTCACAGATACGCAGTATTTT. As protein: CASSFSATSGSVTDTQYF.

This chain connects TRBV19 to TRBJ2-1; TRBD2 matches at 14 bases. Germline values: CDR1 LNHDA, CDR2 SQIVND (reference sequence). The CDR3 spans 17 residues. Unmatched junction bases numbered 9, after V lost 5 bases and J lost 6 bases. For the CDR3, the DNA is TGTGCCAGTAGTCCCCGACTAGCGGGAGGGCCTGGCAATGAGCAGTTCTTC. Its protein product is CASSPRLAGGPGNEQFF.

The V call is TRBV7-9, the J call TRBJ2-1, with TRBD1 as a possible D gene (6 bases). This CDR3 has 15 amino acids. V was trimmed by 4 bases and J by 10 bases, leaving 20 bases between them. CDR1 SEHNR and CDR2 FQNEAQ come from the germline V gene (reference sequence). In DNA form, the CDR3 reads TGTGCCAGCAGCTCCCCGCTACGGGACACCGAGGAGCAGTTCTTC. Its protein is CASSSPLRDTEEQFF.

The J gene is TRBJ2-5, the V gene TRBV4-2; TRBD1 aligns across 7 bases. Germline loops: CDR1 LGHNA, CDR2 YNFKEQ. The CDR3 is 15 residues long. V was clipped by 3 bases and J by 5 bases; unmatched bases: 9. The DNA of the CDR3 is TGTGCCAGCAGCCAGGAGTTAGGGGGCAGGGAGACCCAGTACTTC. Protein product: CASSQELGGRETQYF.

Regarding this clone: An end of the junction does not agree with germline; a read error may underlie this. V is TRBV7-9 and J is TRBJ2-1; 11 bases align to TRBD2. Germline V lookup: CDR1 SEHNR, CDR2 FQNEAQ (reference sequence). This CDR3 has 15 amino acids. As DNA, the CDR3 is TGTTCCAGCAGTCCGGGACTAGCGGACCCCAATGAGCAGTTCTTC. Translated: CSSSPGLADPNEQFF.